This T cell receptor (beta chain) was obtained from a study of blood T cell repertoires in COVID-19. As for the study in general: From the United States, Italy and Spain came samples of acute and convalescent COVID-19. Nucleic acid was either cDNA or gDNA, and it came from T cells, B-cell-depleted T cells, or PBMCs.

This CDR3 is built from 16 residues. Per germline, CDR1 SGHTA and CDR2 FQGNSA. V lost 4 bases to trimming and J lost 7 bases; unmatched junction nucleotides: 15. It was during active infection that Seattle patients were enrolled and then longitudinally followed. In the authors' methods: Researchers report that nucleated cell counts were estimated from reference gene primer amplification. Measured with immunoSEQ multiplex PCR; TCRdb has only the in-frame clones, and not every one. V and J calls and clone size are as listed in that table; D and trimming were resolved from the DNA. The profile shows roughly 81,000 clones, under 85% of them singletons.

The chain carries TRBV7-2 and TRBJ2-7; 8 positions agree with TRBD2. The clonotype originates from a woman older than 75 with COVID-19, enrolled during active disease. Specimen: peripheral blood. The CDR3 DNA is TGTGCCAGCAGCTCGGAGGTACTAGCGGTGGTTAGGGAGCAGTACTTC. Translation: CASSSEVLAVVREQYF.